This TCR beta chain came from a study of blood T cell repertoires in COVID-19. Generated by immunoSEQ multiplex PCR, the TCRdb table keeps only in-frame clones and is missing some. The sample records about 140,000 clones, over 75% being singletons. Losses at the gene ends were 2 bases for V and 1 base for J; bases not matched to a gene: 4. The CDR3 is 15 residues long. Germline V lookup: CDR1 WSHSY, CDR2 SAAADI. The receptor's source is a woman aged 50 to 60 with acute or convalescent COVID-19. The J gene is TRBJ2-7, the V gene TRBV10-2; TRBD1 agrees at 8 bases. What was sequenced was peripheral blood. The CDR3 region has the DNA TGCGCCAGCAGTGAGGCAACAGGGGGGTCCTACGAGCAGTACTTC. Its translation is CASSEATGGSYEQYF.